These T cell receptor beta chains were read from a single sample in a study of blood T cell repertoires in COVID-19. Sequenced by immunoSEQ multiplex PCR; TCRdb stores in-frame clones only, minus some. The table records about 200,000 clones, approximately 80% of them present only once. Sequencing used peripheral blood. Receptors originate from a human donor in a cohort sampled during active COVID-19. Each CDR3 is given with its conserved first and last residue.

v_call	j_call	cdr3_aa
TRBV2	TRBJ2-1	CASSDLGQGYNEQFF
TRBV21-1	TRBJ2-1	CASSPNRGPYNEQFF
TRBV15	TRBJ1-4	CATSRETVSEKLFF
TRBV27	TRBJ2-6	CASSLSYRSGANVLTF
TRBV27	TRBJ1-3	CASSRTYSGNTIYF
TRBV2	TRBJ1-6	CASRYENRGGSPLHF
TRBV2	TRBJ2-1	CASNAGTGDDEQFF
TRBV2	TRBJ2-3	CASSGYRIFTTDTQYF
TRBV29-1	TRBJ2-7	CSVEGLQGAPVYEQYF
TRBV7-6	TRBJ1-1	CASSLAISTGSSAEAFF
TRBV19	TRBJ1-3	CASSISGTAFRNTIYF
TRBV28	TRBJ2-1	CASSSTSGSVNEQFF
TRBV10-1	TRBJ2-4	CASSRDRENIQYF